This T cell receptor beta chain came from a study of shared clonotypes between healthy human individuals. Sequencing used immunoSEQ multiplex PCR; TCRdb keeps in-frame clones, though not all of them. This sample has roughly 2,000,000 clones, with around 93% found just once. Naivety among CD8 cells was defined by CD45RO negativity and positive CCR7 selection, thereby excluding terminally differentiated effector memory CD45RA+ cells. The healthy adult donors were HIV-negative and reported no recent acute infections or vaccinations. The CDR3 loop spans 16 amino acids. Per germline, CDR1 MNHEY and CDR2 SMNVEV (reference sequence). Trimming at V came to 4 bases and at J to 5 bases, leaving 10 bases not matched to a gene.

The V call is TRBV27, the J call TRBJ1-1; 10 positions agree with TRBD1. The material sequenced was naive CD8+ T cells from PBMCs. The origin of this receptor is a man between 18 and 29 years old in good health. Some clones in this sample may be carry-over from other donors' samples. CDR3 DNA sequence: TGTGCCAGCAGTTCTTCACCCGGGACAGGGGAAACTGAAGCTTTCTTT. As protein: CASSSSPGTGETEAFF.